This is a list of T cell receptor beta chains from one sample in a study of blood T cells in healthy people across ages. TCRdb re-called the 5' RACE reads through MiXCR, storing one row per CDR3 protein. The sample lists some 1.8 million distinct CDR3 sequences, about two fifths occurring once. Specimen: blood. The receptors come from a human donor in good health. Each CDR3 is given with its conserved first and last residue.

J | V | CDR3
TRBJ2-5 | TRBV7-2 | CASSRGVGTTQYF
TRBJ1-1 | TRBV7-3 | CASSLFGGRGNTEAFF
TRBJ1-2 | TRBV4-3 | CASSLDPQPTANYGYTF
TRBJ2-1 | TRBV5-1 | CASSLEQGGCNEQFF
TRBJ2-5 | TRBV7-2 | CASSTRLLAIETQYF
TRBJ2-1 | TRBV7-9 | CASLPGESYNEQFF
TRBJ2-3 | TRBV5-1 | CASSLGPGTRDTQYF
TRBJ1-2 | TRBV7-9 | CASSSVESGYTF
TRBJ2-1 | TRBV27 | CASSYSPSSYNEQFF
TRBJ2-3 | TRBV20-1 | CSARFPPAGDTQYF
TRBJ1-1 | TRBV7-2 | CASSAVTVNTEAFF
TRBJ2-5 | TRBV12-3/TRBV12-4 | CASSLWASETQYF
TRBJ2-7 | TRBV6-2/TRBV6-3 | CASSRAGVTTYEQYF
TRBJ2-5 | TRBV12-3/TRBV12-4 | CASRGIAETQYF
TRBJ2-7 | TRBV12-3/TRBV12-4 | CASSGRAMATENYEQYF
NA | TRBV29-1 | CSVLEGPYEQYF